This TCR beta chain came from a study of cytomegalovirus exposure and HLA in healthy donors. Study at large: Earlier results showed approximately 110 million unique TCR beta sequences derived from approximately 180 million T cells. Study-level points and caveats: The likely explanation for a cluster of highly shared sequence variants was sequencing artifact. The Asian-associated ancestry cluster reportedly had fewer N-insertions than the approximately 610-donor mean in a later analysis.

Germline V gene lookup returns CDR1 SNHLY and CDR2 FYNNEI. V was trimmed by 7 bases and J by 2 bases, leaving 26 bases between them. This CDR3 spans 18 amino acids. Details on this clone: Antigen: not known.

With 60 Vbeta and 13 Jbeta primers, the PCR was carried out. Data came from immunoSEQ multiplex PCR; TCRdb stores just in-frame clones and leaves some out. The sample lists about 110,000 clones, 69% occurring once. V and J are TRBV2 and TRBJ1-2; D unresolved. Sequenced sample: PBMCs. This TCR was sampled from a woman aged 65 to 85 in good health and CMV-seropositive. The CDR3 here is CASTAPKTGAGENYGYTF. The CDR3 bases are TGTGCCAGCACGGCCCCAAAGACTGGCGCGGGTGAAAACTATGGCTACACCTTC.